The clone carrying this T cell receptor beta chain was counted only a few times. TCR beta CDR3 regions were amplified from RNA transcripts. Using the HTBI primer set, a first-round RT-PCR was run on the TCR CDR3. TCRdb called the multiplex PCR reads again in MiXCR, with one record for every CDR3 protein. The sample holds fewer than 750,000 distinct CDR3 sequences, around 45% seen once. With 4 bases removed from V and 8 bases from J, the gap between germline ends came to 11 bases. The germline V gene encodes CDR1 MNHEY and CDR2 SMNVEV (reference sequence). The CDR3 runs 12 residues. This sample was included in a study of T cells in Graves' hyperthyroidism and ophthalmopathy. Across 18 months, stable Graves' hyperthyroidism was marked by no progression to ophthalmopathy.

The V gene is TRBV27, the J gene TRBJ1-1, with D possibly TRBD1 on 5 matching bases. Sequenced: peripheral blood or thyroid tissue (not recorded which). The TCR originated in a woman aged 18 to 35 with Graves' hyperthyroidism. The CDR3 nucleotides are TGTGCCAGCAGTTGGAGGGGCGGCGAAGCTTTCTTT. Residues: CASSWRGGEAFF.